Presented here are 12 T cell receptor beta chains from one specimen sequenced in a study of blood T cell repertoires in COVID-19. Clones were sequenced by immunoSEQ multiplex PCR, and TCRdb holds only the in-frame ones, with some missing. The data contain some 190,000 clones, 80% of them seen just once; the ten biggest clones take up under 4.5%. The sequenced material came from PBMCs or T cells enriched from blood (not recorded which). Every receptor here comes from a young man with acute COVID-19.

The CDR3 DNA reads as TGTGCCACCAGTGACGCTGGCCTCCTGGGGGAGCTGTTTTTT. Translation: CATSDAGLLGELFF. V gene TRBV24-1 combines with J gene TRBJ2-2; D is unresolved. V lost 4 bases, J lost 8 bases, and 13 bases lay in between. Germline CDR1 reads KGHDR; CDR2 reads SFDVKD. The length of the CDR3 is 14 residues.

The rearrangement uses TRBV5-1 and TRBJ2-2; the D is unclear. Per germline, CDR1 SGHRS and CDR2 YFSETQ. V was pared by 0 bases and J by 4 bases, with 7 bases between. The CDR3 has 14 residues. The chain's CDR3 is CASSLASPTGELFF. In DNA form, the CDR3 reads TGCGCCAGCAGCTTGGCCAGTCCCACCGGGGAGCTGTTTTTT.

The chain links TRBV12-5 to TRBJ1-4; possibly TRBD1 for D (5 bases). The V end lost 1 base, the J end lost 2 bases, and 5 bases lay between the germline ends. This CDR3 comprises 14 residues. Per the germline V gene, CDR1 is LGHNT and CDR2 is FRNRAP. CDR3 nucleotide sequence: TGTGCTAGTGGTTTGGGACAGACTAATGAAAAACTGTTTTTT. Residues: CASGLGQTNEKLFF.

This chain links TRBV5-6 with TRBJ1-2; D is uncertain. There are 13 residues in the CDR3. Germline-derived CDR1 and CDR2 are SGHDT and YYEEEE. V was shortened by 1 base and J by 4 bases, with 8 bases between the two germline ends. CDR3 sequence: CASSLQSFYGYTF. DNA for the CDR3: TGTGCCAGCAGCTTGCAGTCCTTCTATGGCTACACCTTC.

This clone was counted once. The chain links TRBV13 to TRBJ2-5; 14 bases align to TRBD2. Unmatched junction bases numbered 4, after V lost 5 bases and J lost 2 bases. The CDR3 has 16 amino acids. Germline V gives CDR1 PRHDT, CDR2 FYEKMQ (reference sequence). In DNA form, the CDR3 reads TGTGCCAGCAGCGCCCGACTAGCGGGGGGGCAAGAGACCCAGTACTTC. Encoded protein: CASSARLAGGQETQYF.

The rearrangement uses TRBV7-9 and TRBJ2-3, with 9 bases that match TRBD2. The CDR3 sequence is 14 residues long. The trim removed 4 bases at V and 4 bases at J, leaving 3 bases unmatched. The germline CDR1 and CDR2 sequences are SEHNR and FQNEAQ (reference sequence). The CDR3 reads CASSSLAGADTQYF. The DNA of the CDR3 is TGTGCCAGCAGCTCCTTAGCGGGGGCAGATACGCAGTATTTT.

The chain employs TRBV5-1 and TRBJ1-4; D is uncertain. V gave up 0 bases and J gave up 0 bases, with 6 bases separating them. Germline lookup yields CDR1 SGHRS and CDR2 YFSETQ. The CDR3 runs to 15 residues. CDR3: CASSLDGPTNEKLFF. CDR3 bases: TGCGCCAGCAGCTTGGACGGTCCAACTAATGAAAAACTGTTTTTT. The full variable domain, its missing parts supplied by reference TRBV5-1 and TRBJ1-4, is KAGVTQTPRYLIKTRGQQVTLSCSPISGHRSVSWYQQTPGQGLQFLFEYFSETQRNKGNFPGRFSGRQFSNSRSEMNVSTLELGDSALYLCASSLDGPTNEKLFFGSGTQLSVL.

This chain connects TRBV15 to TRBJ1-2; D remains ambiguous. With 4 bases removed from V and 4 bases from J, the gap between germline ends came to 16 bases. CDR1 and CDR2 from the germline V gene are LNHNV and YYDKDF (reference sequence). The CDR3 spans 15 residues. The CDR3 region has the DNA TGTGCCACCAGCACAAAAAGAACGAACTTCTATGGCTACACCTTC. Translating gives CATSTKRTNFYGYTF.

The chain combines TRBV12-3 or TRBV12-4 with TRBJ2-2; D not certain. The CDR3 is made up of 13 amino acids. Deletions cut 2 bases from V and 7 bases from J, with 8 bases between. The CDR3 spells CASSLFSIGELFF. CDR3 bases: TGTGCCAGCAGTTTATTTAGTATCGGGGAGCTGTTTTTT.

The chain carries TRBV19 and TRBJ1-5; D might be TRBD1 (6 bases). The V gene's germline CDR1 is LNHDA and CDR2 SQIVND (reference sequence). V lost 7 bases to trimming and J lost 7 bases, with 20 bases between them. This CDR3 has 15 amino acids. Here the CDR3 reads CASIHSQGSKQPQHF. CDR3 coding DNA: TGTGCCAGTATCCATTCACAGGGTAGTAAACAGCCCCAGCATTTT.

The genes are TRBV12-5 and TRBJ2-1, with D possibly TRBD2 on 6 matching bases. Germline values: CDR1 LGHNT, CDR2 FRNRAP. The CDR3 consists of 15 residues. V was trimmed by 2 bases and J by 9 bases, leaving 17 bases between them. The CDR3 DNA reads as TGTGCTAGTGGTTTGTATAACCGGATGCGGGGTGAGCAGTTCTTC. Its translation: CASGLYNRMRGEQFF. The entire variable domain, with the rest obtained from reference TRBV12-5 and TRBJ2-1, is as follows: DARVTQTPRHKVTEMGQEVTMRCQPILGHNTVFWYRQTMMQGLELLAYFRNRAPLDDSGMPKDRFSAEMPDATLATLKIQPSEPRDSAVYFCASGLYNRMRGEQFFGPGTRLTVL.

Only a few counts were recorded for this clone. The genes are TRBV19 and TRBJ2-2; 10 nucleotides agree with TRBD1. The CDR3 sequence is 16 residues long. The germline V gene has CDR1 LNHDA and CDR2 SQIVND (reference sequence). Germline trimming cut 2 bases from V and 6 bases from J; bases unmatched to any gene: 6. CDR3 residues: CASSIIRDRGAGELFF. DNA of the CDR3: TGTGCCAGTAGTATAATCCGGGACAGGGGAGCCGGGGAGCTGTTTTTT.